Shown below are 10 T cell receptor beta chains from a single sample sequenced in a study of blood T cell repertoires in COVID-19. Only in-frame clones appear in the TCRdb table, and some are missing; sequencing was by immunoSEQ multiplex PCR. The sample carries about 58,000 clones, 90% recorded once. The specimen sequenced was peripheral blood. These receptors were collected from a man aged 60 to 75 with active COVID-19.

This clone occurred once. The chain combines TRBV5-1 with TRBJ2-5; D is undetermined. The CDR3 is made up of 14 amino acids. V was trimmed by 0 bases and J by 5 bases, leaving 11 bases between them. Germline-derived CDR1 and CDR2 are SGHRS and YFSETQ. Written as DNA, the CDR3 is TGCGCCAGCAGCTTGGCCTTGAGTGTGGAGACCCAGTACTTC. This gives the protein CASSLALSVETQYF.

This CDR3 is CATSRVPREGATGELFF. CDR3 sequence (DNA): TGTGCCACCAGCAGAGTCCCGCGGGAGGGCGCCACCGGGGAGCTGTTTTTT. J is TRBJ2-2 and V is TRBV15, with TRBD2 matching 9 bases. V shed 1 base, J shed 4 bases, and the junction held 7 bases outside the gene matches. The CDR3 is 17 amino acids. The germline V gene encodes CDR1 LNHNV and CDR2 YYDKDF (reference sequence).

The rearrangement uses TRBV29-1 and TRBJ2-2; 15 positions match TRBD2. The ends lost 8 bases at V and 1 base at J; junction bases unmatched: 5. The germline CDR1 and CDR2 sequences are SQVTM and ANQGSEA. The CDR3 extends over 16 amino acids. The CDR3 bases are TGCAGCACCCCGGGACTAGCGGGGGGGAACACCGGGGAGCTGTTTTTT. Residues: CSTPGLAGGNTGELFF.

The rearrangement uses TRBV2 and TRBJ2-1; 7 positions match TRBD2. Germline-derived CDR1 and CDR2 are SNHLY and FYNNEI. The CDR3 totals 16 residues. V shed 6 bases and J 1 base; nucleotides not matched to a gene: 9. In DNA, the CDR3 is TGTGCCAGCAGGGAAATGGGCGGGAGATCCTACAATGAGCAGTTCTTC. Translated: CASREMGGRSYNEQFF.

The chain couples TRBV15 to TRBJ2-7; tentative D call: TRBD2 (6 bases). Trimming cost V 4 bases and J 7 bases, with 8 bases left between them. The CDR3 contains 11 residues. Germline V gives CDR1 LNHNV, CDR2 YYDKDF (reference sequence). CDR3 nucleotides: TGTGCCACCAGCACAGCGGGTGAGCAGTACTTC. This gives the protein CATSTAGEQYF.

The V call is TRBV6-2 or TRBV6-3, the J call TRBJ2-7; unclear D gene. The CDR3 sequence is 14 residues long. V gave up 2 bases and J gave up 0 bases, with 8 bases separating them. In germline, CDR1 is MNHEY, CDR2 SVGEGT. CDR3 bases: TGTGCCAGCAGTTACCCAGGCTCCTCCTACGAGCAGTACTTC. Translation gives CASSYPGSSYEQYF.

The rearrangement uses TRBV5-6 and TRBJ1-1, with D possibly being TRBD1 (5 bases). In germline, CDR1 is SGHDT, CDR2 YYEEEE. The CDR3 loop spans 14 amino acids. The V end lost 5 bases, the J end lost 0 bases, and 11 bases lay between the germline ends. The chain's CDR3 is CASRPGHLNTEAFF. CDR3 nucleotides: TGTGCCAGCAGGCCCGGACACCTGAACACTGAAGCTTTCTTT. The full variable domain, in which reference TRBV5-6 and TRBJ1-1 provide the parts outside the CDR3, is DAGVTQSPTHLIKTRGQQVTLRCSPKSGHDTVSWYQQALGQGPQFIFQYYEEEERQRGNFPDRFSGHQFPNYSSELNVNALLLGDSALYLCASRPGHLNTEAFFGQGTRLTVV.

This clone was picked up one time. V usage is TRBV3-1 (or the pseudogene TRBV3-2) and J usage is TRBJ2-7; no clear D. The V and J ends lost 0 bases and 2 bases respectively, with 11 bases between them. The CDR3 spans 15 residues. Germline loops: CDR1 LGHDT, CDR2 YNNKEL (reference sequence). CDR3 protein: CASSQDAGPPYEQYF. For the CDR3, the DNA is TGTGCCAGCAGCCAAGATGCAGGCCCGCCCTACGAGCAGTACTTC.

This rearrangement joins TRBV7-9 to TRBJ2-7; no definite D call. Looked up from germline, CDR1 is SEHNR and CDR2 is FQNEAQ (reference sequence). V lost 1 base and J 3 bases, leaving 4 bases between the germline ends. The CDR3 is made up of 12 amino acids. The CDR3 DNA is TGTGCCAGCAGCTTAGGGAGCTACGAGCAGTACTTC. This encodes CASSLGSYEQYF.

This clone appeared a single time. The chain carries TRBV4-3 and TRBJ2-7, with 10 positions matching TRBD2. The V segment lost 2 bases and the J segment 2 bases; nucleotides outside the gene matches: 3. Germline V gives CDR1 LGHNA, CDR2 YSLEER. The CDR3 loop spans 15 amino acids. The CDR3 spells CASSQQTSGPYEQYF. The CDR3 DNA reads TGCGCCAGCAGCCAACAGACTAGCGGGCCCTACGAGCAGTACTTC.